This T cell receptor beta chain was documented in a study of regulatory T cells in long-lasting Graves disease. Study-wide results and caveats: Segments TRBV28, TRBJ1-2 and TRBJ2-5 showed preferential usage in persistent disease.

Germline loops: CDR1 SGHTA, CDR2 FQGNSA. Trimming removed 3 bases from V and 2 bases from J, with 12 bases in between. The CDR3 is made up of 15 amino acids. This clonotype was detected a few times. What it binds is unknown. Time point in this sample: newly diagnosed GD, antithyroid drugs for less than 3 months. Construction of the TCR library relied on RNA isolated from PBMCs. Arm-PCR with iRepertoire HTBI primers amplified the CDR3 regions for these TCR beta libraries. TCRdb called the multiplex PCR reads again in MiXCR, with one record for every CDR3 protein. The table records some 560,000 distinct CDR3 sequences, 16% of them present only once. These same data were also listed under a study on T cells in Graves' hyperthyroidism and ophthalmopathy.

The chain recombines TRBV7-2 with TRBJ2-3; possibly TRBD2 for D (7 bases). This clonotype was obtained from a woman aged 35 to 60 with Graves disease. The sample was peripheral blood mononuclear cells (PBMCs), taken at new diagnosis, from a patient treated with antithyroid drugs. The chain's CDR3 is CASSFGGPPTDTQYF. Here the CDR3 DNA reads TGTGCCAGCAGCTTCGGGGGGCCCCCCACAGATACGCAGTATTTT. Combining the CDR3 with reference TRBV7-2 and TRBJ2-3 gives the whole variable domain GAGVSQSPSNKVTEKGKDVELRCDPISGHTALYWYRQSLGQGLEFLIYFQGNSAPDKSGLPSDRFSAERTGGSVSTLTIQRTQQEDSAVYLCASSFGGPPTDTQYFGPGTRLTVL.